This T cell receptor beta chain came from a study of Graves' ophthalmopathy and Graves' hyperthyroidism. The study amplified TCR beta CDR3 regions using RNA transcripts. A first-round RT-PCR used HTBI primers, followed by a second-round multiplex PCR. TCRdb redid the calling of the multiplex PCR reads with MiXCR, one entry per CDR3 protein. The data contain approximately 700,000 distinct CDR3 sequences, roughly 40% of them seen just once; the ten biggest clones take up roughly 46%. Germline CDR1 and CDR2: LNHDA and SQIVND (reference sequence). V shed 6 bases and J 2 bases; nucleotides not matched to a gene: 5. This CDR3 spans 14 amino acids.

This chain uses TRBV19 with TRBJ2-7; TRBD1 matches 9 bases. The specimen was peripheral blood. The receptor comes from an adult man with Graves' ophthalmopathy. The DNA of the CDR3 is TGTGCCAGTAGAGGACAGGGGACTACCTACGAGCAGTACTTC. Protein sequence: CASRGQGTTYEQYF.